These 23 T cell receptor beta chains share one sample of origin, sequenced in a study of CD8 T cells in ankylosing spondylitis. MiXCR was run by TCRdb on the 5' RACE reads, yielding one entry per CDR3 protein. The sample includes some 250,000 distinct CDR3 sequences, roughly a quarter of them seen just once. The material sequenced was blood, either unsorted or a sorted T cell fraction (not recorded which). The receptors shown here come from a male donor with ankylosing spondylitis or in good health (not recorded which).

The chain carries TRBV29-1 and TRBJ2-4, with 14 nucleotides matching TRBD2. The germline V gene encodes CDR1 SQVTM and CDR2 ANQGSEA. V lost 7 bases to trimming and J lost 0 bases; unmatched junction nucleotides: 5. The CDR3 consists of 16 residues. The CDR3 DNA reads as TGCAGCGGGACTAGCGGGGGGACAATAGCCAAAAACATTCAGTACTTC. The encoded protein is CSGTSGGTIAKNIQYF.

This clonotype was seen many times. The gene calls are TRBV29-1 and TRBJ1-6; D is undetermined. Deletions cut 7 bases from V and 8 bases from J, with 12 bases between. The CDR3 has 12 residues. The germline V gene has CDR1 SQVTM and CDR2 ANQGSEA. The CDR3 nucleotides read TGCAGCGCTAAGGCCGGGGATTCACCCCTCCACTTT. This gives the protein CSAKAGDSPLHF.

This clonotype was seen ten or more times. The V call is TRBV29-1, the J call TRBJ2-3, with D possibly being TRBD1 or TRBD2 (5 bases each). Looked up from germline, CDR1 is SQVTM and CDR2 is ANQGSEA. Trimming stripped 7 bases from V and 8 bases from J, with 16 bases between. CDR3 length: 12 amino acids. The chain's CDR3 is CSGLTGTFTQYF. The CDR3 DNA reads TGCAGCGGGCTCACCGGGACGTTTACGCAGTATTTT.

This clonotype was seen repeatedly, ten times or more. The chain links TRBV20-1 to TRBJ2-5; D unresolved. Germline CDR1 reads DFQATT; CDR2 reads SNEGSKA (reference sequence). This CDR3 has 11 residues. Trimming pared 5 bases from V and 7 bases from J, leaving 11 bases between. The CDR3 nucleotides read TGCAGTGCTCTCAAAAGAGGGACCCAGTACTTC. Residues: CSALKRGTQYF.

The chain joins TRBV6-5 to TRBJ2-3, with 7 bases identical to TRBD1. The trim removed 4 bases at V and 5 bases at J, leaving 9 bases unmatched. There are 15 residues in the CDR3. The germline V gene has CDR1 MNHEY and CDR2 SVGAGI. CDR3 sequence: CASSFRPGQRDTQYF. In DNA, the CDR3 is TGTGCCAGCAGTTTCAGACCGGGACAGCGAGATACGCAGTATTTT.

Only a few counts were recorded for this clonotype. The rearrangement joins TRBV6-1 to TRBJ1-1; no clear D. Germline V gene data show CDR1 as MNHNS and CDR2 as SASEGT. The CDR3 covers 14 residues. Trimming stripped 3 bases from V and 1 base from J, with 9 bases between. The CDR3 loop is CASSDPGRNTEAFF. The CDR3 DNA sequence: TGTGCCAGCAGTGATCCAGGCCGGAACACTGAAGCTTTCTTT.

The chain uses TRBV5-1 and TRBJ2-7; tentatively, D is TRBD2 (6 bases). CDR3 size: 15 residues. Germline V gene sequence: CDR1 SGHRS, CDR2 YFSETQ. Trimming shortened V by 4 bases and J by 0 bases, and 14 bases separated the two germline ends. In DNA, the CDR3 is TGCGCCAGCAGCGGGGGGACGGTAAACTCCTACGAGCAGTACTTC. Translating it yields CASSGGTVNSYEQYF.

The V gene is TRBV4-1, the J gene TRBJ2-3; D unresolved. Trimming shortened V by 0 bases and J by 2 bases, and 12 bases separated the two germline ends. CDR1 and CDR2 from the germline V gene are MGHRA and YSYEKL. The CDR3 runs 16 residues. The CDR3 coding sequence is TGCGCCAGCAGCCAAGATATAACAGAATACACAGATACGCAGTATTTT. Translating gives CASSQDITEYTDTQYF.

The chain combines TRBV29-1 with TRBJ1-1; tentatively, D is TRBD1 (6 bases). Germline lookup yields CDR1 SQVTM and CDR2 ANQGSEA. V was trimmed by 6 bases and J by 5 bases, leaving 22 bases between them. This CDR3 is built from 15 residues. CDR3 residues: CSVAYYGRGGTEAFF. The CDR3 DNA is TGCAGCGTCGCCTACTACGGCAGGGGAGGGACTGAAGCTTTCTTT.

In its sample, this clonotype was seen many times. This chain joins TRBV20-1 and TRBJ2-3; a possible D gene is TRBD1 (5 bases). V lost 0 bases and J 2 bases, leaving 9 bases between the germline ends. CDR3 length equals 14 residues. In germline, CDR1 is DFQATT, CDR2 SNEGSKA (reference sequence). The CDR3: CSAREQAYTDTQYF. DNA of the CDR3: TGCAGTGCTAGAGAACAGGCTTACACAGATACGCAGTATTTT.

This clonotype was counted at least ten times. This rearrangement joins TRBV5-4 to TRBJ1-1, with 10 bases matching TRBD1. Germline loops: CDR1 SGHNT, CDR2 YYREEE (reference sequence). There are 14 residues in the CDR3. V shed 3 bases, J shed 4 bases, and the junction held 3 bases outside the gene matches. DNA of the CDR3: TGTGCCAGCAGCTGGGACAGGGGAGGCACTGAAGCTTTCTTT. Its translation: CASSWDRGGTEAFF. The full variable domain, with the rest looked up from reference TRBV5-4 and TRBJ1-1, is ETGVTQSPTHLIKTRGQQVTLRCSSQSGHNTVSWYQQALGQGPQFIFQYYREEENGRGNFPPRFSGLQFPNYSSELNVNALELDDSALYLCASSWDRGGTEAFFGQGTRLTVV.

Many counts were recorded for this clonotype. The chain combines TRBV29-1 with TRBJ2-1; perhaps TRBD1 as D (6 bases). Germline V gene data show CDR1 as SQVTM and CDR2 as ANQGSEA. The V and J ends lost 7 bases and 7 bases respectively, with 14 bases between them. The CDR3 covers 12 residues. The CDR3 DNA reads TGCAGCGAACGGGACACTATTAATGAGCAGTTCTTC. Its protein product is CSERDTINEQFF.

The chain recombines TRBV12-3 or TRBV12-4 with TRBJ2-1; D is ambiguous. The V end lost 7 bases, the J end lost 1 base, and 11 bases lay between the germline ends. The CDR3 length is 14 residues. This chain's CDR3 is CASTKQGSYNEQFF. CDR3 nucleotides: TGTGCCAGCACCAAACAAGGGTCCTACAATGAGCAGTTCTTC.

This clonotype was counted ten times or more. The chain combines TRBV20-1 with TRBJ2-3, with D possibly being TRBD2 (6 bases). Between the trimmed V and J ends, which lost 6 bases and 0 bases, there was a span of 13 bases. Germline V gene lookup returns CDR1 DFQATT and CDR2 SNEGSKA (reference sequence). The CDR3 contains 14 residues. For the CDR3, the DNA is TGCAGTGCCCGGAGGGGAACTAGCACAGATACGCAGTATTTT. Amino acid sequence: CSARRGTSTDTQYF.

The chain uses TRBV6-5 and TRBJ1-1, with no clear D. V was cut by 2 bases and J by 1 base, with 20 bases left in between. This CDR3 has 18 residues. Germline V gene lookup returns CDR1 MNHEY and CDR2 SVGAGI. This chain's CDR3 is CASSYPQTGGRTNTEAFF. CDR3 coding DNA: TGTGCCAGCAGTTACCCTCAGACGGGAGGGCGGACGAACACTGAAGCTTTCTTT.

This clonotype occurred many times. V usage is TRBV12-3 or TRBV12-4 and J usage is TRBJ1-4, with D unresolved. The CDR3 runs to 16 residues. Between the trimmed V and J ends, which lost 2 bases and 4 bases, there was a span of 14 bases. The CDR3 DNA sequence: TGTGCCAGCAGTTTATCCGTACCAGGAGTTAATGAAAAACTGTTTTTT. This gives the protein CASSLSVPGVNEKLFF.

There are a few counts of this clonotype. The chain joins TRBV28 to TRBJ2-7; the D gene is possibly TRBD1 (6 bases). CDR3 length: 14 residues. Germline lookup yields CDR1 MDHEN and CDR2 SYDVKM. Trimming took 7 bases from V and 2 from J, leaving 15 bases between them. In nucleotides, the CDR3 is TGTGCCAGCAAAACCGGGACACAAGCCTACGAGCAGTACTTC. This gives the protein CASKTGTQAYEQYF.

The chain uses TRBV6-5 and TRBJ2-6; D is possibly TRBD2 (5 bases). Between the trimmed V and J ends, which lost 0 bases and 1 base, there was a span of 7 bases. Germline V gene lookup returns CDR1 MNHEY and CDR2 SVGAGI. This CDR3 has 16 amino acids. This CDR3 reads CASSYSPGSGANVLTF. The CDR3 region has the DNA TGTGCCAGCAGTTACTCGCCGGGGTCTGGGGCCAACGTCCTGACTTTC.

This clonotype has ten or more counts. The chain joins TRBV29-1 to TRBJ2-1; 7 bases match TRBD2. V shed 7 bases and J 8 bases; nucleotides not matched to a gene: 5. Germline values: CDR1 SQVTM, CDR2 ANQGSEA. CDR3 size: 11 residues. CDR3 sequence (DNA): TGCAGCGGCGGGGGTAGGGATGAGCAGTTCTTC. Amino acid sequence: CSGGGRDEQFF.

The sample holds one count of this clonotype. The genes are TRBV28 and TRBJ2-3; D is unresolved. Germline CDR1 is MDHEN and CDR2 is SYDVKM. V was pared by 3 bases and J by 0 bases, with 10 bases between. The CDR3 consists of 15 residues. CDR3 sequence: CASSFSDLSTDTQYF. Here the CDR3 DNA reads TGTGCCAGCAGTTTTAGTGATCTTAGCACAGATACGCAGTATTTT.

This chain links TRBV6-1 with TRBJ2-1, with D possibly called TRBD1 or TRBD2 (5 bases each). The CDR3 consists of 13 residues. V shed 10 bases and J shed 8 bases, with 18 bases lying between them. Germline V lookup: CDR1 MNHNS, CDR2 SASEGT. The CDR3 protein is CANPGRLPDEQFF. The CDR3 region has the DNA TGTGCCAATCCGGGACGGCTCCCGGATGAGCAGTTCTTC.

This clonotype was seen repeatedly, ten times or more. The chain carries TRBV12-3 or TRBV12-4 and TRBJ2-7; D perhaps matches TRBD2 (5 bases). The CDR3 extends over 13 amino acids. V was trimmed by 3 bases and J by 5 bases, leaving 11 bases between them. CDR3 sequence reads: CASSFFAGDEQYF. In DNA, the CDR3 is TGTGCCAGCAGTTTCTTCGCGGGCGACGAGCAGTACTTC.

This clonotype occurred once. V and J are TRBV2 and TRBJ2-2; D is perhaps TRBD1 (6 bases). V lost 6 bases to trimming and J lost 0 bases, with 11 bases between them. This CDR3 is built from 15 residues. The germline V gene encodes CDR1 SNHLY and CDR2 FYNNEI. The CDR3 protein is CASRGTGTNTGELFF. CDR3 DNA: TGTGCCAGCAGGGGAACAGGGACGAACACCGGGGAGCTGTTTTTT.